This T cell receptor (beta chain) was sequenced during a study of blood T cell repertoires in COVID-19. On the study more broadly: Donors in the United States, Italy and Spain gave samples during acute or convalescent COVID-19. Sample material is recorded as cDNA or gDNA derived from T cells, B-cell-depleted T cells, or PBMCs.

The Seattle site enrolled patients during active infection and followed them longitudinally. Original handling: The assay estimated nucleated cells by amplifying reference gene primers. Libraries were prepared by immunoSEQ multiplex PCR; TCRdb keeps only in-frame clonotypes and omits some of them. From that table come the V and J calls and clone size; the DNA was used to work out D and trimming. This table holds 200,000 or so clones, approximately 87% found once. J was trimmed by 7 bases and V by 6 bases; bases with no gene match: 6. CDR1 is SGHTA, CDR2 FQGTGA, per germline. The CDR3 has 15 residues. The sample consisted of peripheral blood. This receptor was taken from a person aged 70 to 79 with COVID-19, enrolled during active disease. The chain uses TRBV7-3 and TRBJ2-2; 12 positions match TRBD2. The CDR3 spells CASRLAGGPIGELFF. The CDR3 DNA sequence: TGTGCCAGCAGACTAGCGGGGGGACCTATCGGGGAGCTGTTTTTT.